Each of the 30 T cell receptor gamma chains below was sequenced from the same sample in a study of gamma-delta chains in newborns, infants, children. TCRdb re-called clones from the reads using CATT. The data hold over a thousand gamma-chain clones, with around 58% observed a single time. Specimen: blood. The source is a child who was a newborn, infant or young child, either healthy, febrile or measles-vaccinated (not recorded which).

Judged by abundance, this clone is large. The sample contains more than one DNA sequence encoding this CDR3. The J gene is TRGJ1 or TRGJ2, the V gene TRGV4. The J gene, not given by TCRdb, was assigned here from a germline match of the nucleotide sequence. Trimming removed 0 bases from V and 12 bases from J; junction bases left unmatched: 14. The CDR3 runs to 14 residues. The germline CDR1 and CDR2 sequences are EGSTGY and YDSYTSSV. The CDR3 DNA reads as TGTGCCACCTGGGATGGGGCCCCCCGCATAAGGAAACTCTTT. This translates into CATWDGAPRIRKLF.

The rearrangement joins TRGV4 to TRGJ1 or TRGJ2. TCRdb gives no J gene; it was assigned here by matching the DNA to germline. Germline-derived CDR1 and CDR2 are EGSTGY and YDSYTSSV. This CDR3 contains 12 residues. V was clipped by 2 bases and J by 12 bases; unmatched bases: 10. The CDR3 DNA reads TGTGCCACCTGGGATGAGCCGTTAGGGAAACTCTTT. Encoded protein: CATWDEPLGKLF.

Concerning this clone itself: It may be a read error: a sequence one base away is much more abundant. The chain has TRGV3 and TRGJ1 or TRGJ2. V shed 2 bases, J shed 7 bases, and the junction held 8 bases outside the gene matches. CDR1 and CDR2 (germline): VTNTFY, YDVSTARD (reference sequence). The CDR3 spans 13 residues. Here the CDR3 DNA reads TGTGCCACCTGGGACATGCCTAGGTATAAGAAACTCTTT. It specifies CATWDMPRYKKLF.

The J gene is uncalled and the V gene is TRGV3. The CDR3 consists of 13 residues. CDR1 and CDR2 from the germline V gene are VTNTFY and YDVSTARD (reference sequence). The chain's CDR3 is CATWYRAYYKKLF. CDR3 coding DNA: TGTGCCACCTGGTACAGAGCTTATTATAAAAAACTCTTT.

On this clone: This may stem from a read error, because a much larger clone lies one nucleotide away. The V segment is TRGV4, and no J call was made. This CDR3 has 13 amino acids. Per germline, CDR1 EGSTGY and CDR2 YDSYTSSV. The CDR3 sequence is CATWDPHYYKKLF. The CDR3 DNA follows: TGTGCCACCTGGGATCCTCATTATTATAAGAAACTATTT.

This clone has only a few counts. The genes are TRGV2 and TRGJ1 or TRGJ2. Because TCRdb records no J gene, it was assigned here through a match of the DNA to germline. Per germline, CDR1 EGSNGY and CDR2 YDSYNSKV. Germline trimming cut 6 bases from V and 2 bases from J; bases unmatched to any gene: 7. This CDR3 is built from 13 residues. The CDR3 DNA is TGTGCCACCTGGTACCCCTATTATTATAAGAAACTCTTT. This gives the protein CATWYPYYYKKLF.

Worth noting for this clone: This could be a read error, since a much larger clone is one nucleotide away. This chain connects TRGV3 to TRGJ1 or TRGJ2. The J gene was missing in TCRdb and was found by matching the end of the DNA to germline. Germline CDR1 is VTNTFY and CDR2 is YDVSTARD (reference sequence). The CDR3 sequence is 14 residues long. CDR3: CATWDRLSYYKKLF. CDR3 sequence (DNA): TGCGCCACCTGGGACAGGCTGAGTTATTATAAGAAACTCTTT.

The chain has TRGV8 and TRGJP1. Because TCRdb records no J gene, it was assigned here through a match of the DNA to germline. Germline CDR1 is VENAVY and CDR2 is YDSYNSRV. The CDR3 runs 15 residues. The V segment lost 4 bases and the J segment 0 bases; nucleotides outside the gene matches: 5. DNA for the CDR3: TGTGCCACCTGGGACTACAATACCACTGGTTGGTTCAAGATATTT. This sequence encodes CATWDYNTTGWFKIF.

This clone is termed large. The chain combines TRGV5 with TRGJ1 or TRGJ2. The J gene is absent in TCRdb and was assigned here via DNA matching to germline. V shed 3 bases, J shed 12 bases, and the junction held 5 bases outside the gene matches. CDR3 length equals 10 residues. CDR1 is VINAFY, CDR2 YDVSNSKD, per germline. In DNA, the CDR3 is TGTGCCACCTGGGACGACGGGAAACTCTTT. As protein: CATWDDGKLF.

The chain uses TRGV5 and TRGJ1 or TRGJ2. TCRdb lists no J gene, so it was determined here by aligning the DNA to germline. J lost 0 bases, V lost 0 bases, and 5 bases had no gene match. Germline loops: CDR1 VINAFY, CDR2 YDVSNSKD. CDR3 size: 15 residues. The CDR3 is CATWDRLPNYYKKLF. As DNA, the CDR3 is TGTGCCACCTGGGACAGGCTTCCGAATTATTATAAGAAACTCTTT.

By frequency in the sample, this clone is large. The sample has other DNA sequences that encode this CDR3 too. Here the CDR3 DNA reads TGTGCCTTGTGGCAACCCAAGAAGTTGGGCAAAAAAATCAAGGTATTT. Its protein product is CALWQPKKLGKKIKVF. The chain employs TRGV9 and TRGJP. The J gene was missing in TCRdb and was found by matching the end of the DNA to germline. CDR3 size: 16 residues. With V trimmed by 6 bases and J by 8 bases, 10 bases remained unmatched. Germline-derived CDR1 and CDR2 are GITISATS and ISYDGTV (reference sequence).

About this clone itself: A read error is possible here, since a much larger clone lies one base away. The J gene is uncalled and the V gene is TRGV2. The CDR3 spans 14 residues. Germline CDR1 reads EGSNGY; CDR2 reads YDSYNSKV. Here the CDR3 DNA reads TGTGCCACCTGGGACGGGCCGGGTTATTATAAGGAACTCTTT. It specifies CATWDGPGYYKELF.

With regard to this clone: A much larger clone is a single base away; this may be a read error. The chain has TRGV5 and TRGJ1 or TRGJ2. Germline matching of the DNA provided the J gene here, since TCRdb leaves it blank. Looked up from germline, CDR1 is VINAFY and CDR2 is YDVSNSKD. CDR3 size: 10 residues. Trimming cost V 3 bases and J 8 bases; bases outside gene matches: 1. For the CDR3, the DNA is TGTGCCACCTGGGACGATAAGAAACTCTTT. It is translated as CATWDDKKLF.

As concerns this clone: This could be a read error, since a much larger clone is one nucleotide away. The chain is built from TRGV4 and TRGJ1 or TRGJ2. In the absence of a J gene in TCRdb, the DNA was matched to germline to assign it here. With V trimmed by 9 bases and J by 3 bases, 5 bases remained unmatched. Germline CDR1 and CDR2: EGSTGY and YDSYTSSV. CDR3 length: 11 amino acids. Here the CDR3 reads CATRSYYKKLF. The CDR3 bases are TGTGCCACCCGGAGTTATTATAAGAAACTCTTT.

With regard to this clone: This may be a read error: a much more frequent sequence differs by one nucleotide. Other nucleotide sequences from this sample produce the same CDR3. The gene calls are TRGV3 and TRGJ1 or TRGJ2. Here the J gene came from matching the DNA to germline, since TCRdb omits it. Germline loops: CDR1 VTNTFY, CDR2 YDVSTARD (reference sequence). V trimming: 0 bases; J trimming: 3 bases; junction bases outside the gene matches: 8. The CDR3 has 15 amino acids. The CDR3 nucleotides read TGTGCCACCTGGGACAGGCACGCGTTTTATTATAAGAAACTCTTT. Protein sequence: CATWDRHAFYYKKLF.

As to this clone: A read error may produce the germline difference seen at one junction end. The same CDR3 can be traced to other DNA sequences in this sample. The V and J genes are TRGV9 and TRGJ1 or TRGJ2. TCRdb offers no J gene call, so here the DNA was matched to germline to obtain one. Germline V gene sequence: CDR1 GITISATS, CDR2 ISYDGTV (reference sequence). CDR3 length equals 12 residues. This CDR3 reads CALWEVHYKKLF. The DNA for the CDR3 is TGTGCCCTGTGGGAGGTGCATTATAAGAAACTCTTT.

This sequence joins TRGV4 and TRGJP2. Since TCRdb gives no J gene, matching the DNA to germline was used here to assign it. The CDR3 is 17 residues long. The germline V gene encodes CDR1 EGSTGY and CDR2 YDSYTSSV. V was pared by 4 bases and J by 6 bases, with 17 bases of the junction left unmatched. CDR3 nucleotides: TGTGCCACCTGGGAGGGGACCCTTAATCCGGGTGATTGGATCAAGACGTTT. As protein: CATWEGTLNPGDWIKTF.

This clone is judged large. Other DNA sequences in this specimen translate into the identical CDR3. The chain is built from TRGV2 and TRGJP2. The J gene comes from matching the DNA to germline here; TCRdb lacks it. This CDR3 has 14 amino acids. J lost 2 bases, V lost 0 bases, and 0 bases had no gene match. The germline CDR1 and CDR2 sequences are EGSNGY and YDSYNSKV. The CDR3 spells CATWDGSSDWIKTF. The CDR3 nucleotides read TGTGCCACCTGGGACGGGAGTAGTGATTGGATCAAGACGTTT.

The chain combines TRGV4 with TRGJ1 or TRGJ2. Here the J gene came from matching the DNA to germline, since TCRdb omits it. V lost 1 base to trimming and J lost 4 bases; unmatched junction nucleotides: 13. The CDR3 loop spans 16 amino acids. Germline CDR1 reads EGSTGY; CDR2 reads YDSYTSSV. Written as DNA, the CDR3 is TGTGCCACCTGGGATGGCCCGAGGTTCCGATATTATAAGAAACTCTTT. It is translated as CATWDGPRFRYYKKLF.

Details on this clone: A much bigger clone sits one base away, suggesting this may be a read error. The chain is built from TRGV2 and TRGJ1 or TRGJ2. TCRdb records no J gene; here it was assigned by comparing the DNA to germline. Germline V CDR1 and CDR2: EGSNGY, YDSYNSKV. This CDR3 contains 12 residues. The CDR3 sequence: CAIWDGHYKKLF. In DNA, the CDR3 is TGTGCCATCTGGGACGGGCATTATAAGAAACTCTTT.

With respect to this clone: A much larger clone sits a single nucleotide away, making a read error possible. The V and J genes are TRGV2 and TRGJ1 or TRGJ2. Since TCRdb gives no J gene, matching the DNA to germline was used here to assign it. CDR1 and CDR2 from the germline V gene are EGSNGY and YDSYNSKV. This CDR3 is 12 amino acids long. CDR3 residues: CATRDGRYKKLF. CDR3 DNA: TGTGCCACCCGGGACGGGCGTTATAAGAAACTCTTT.

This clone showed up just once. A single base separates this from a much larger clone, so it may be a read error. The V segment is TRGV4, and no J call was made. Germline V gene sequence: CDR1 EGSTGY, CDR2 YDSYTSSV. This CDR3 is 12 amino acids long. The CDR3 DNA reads TGTGCCACCTGGGATGCGAATTATAAGAAACTCTTC. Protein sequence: CATWDANYKKLF.

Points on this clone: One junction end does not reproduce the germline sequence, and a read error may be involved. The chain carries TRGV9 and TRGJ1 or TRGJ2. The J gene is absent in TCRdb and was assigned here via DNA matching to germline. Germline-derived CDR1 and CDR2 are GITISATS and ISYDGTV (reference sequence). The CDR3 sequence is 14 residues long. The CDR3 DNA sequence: TGTGCCCTGTGGGAGGTGCTGAATTATTATAAGAAACTCTTT. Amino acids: CALWEVLNYYKKLF.

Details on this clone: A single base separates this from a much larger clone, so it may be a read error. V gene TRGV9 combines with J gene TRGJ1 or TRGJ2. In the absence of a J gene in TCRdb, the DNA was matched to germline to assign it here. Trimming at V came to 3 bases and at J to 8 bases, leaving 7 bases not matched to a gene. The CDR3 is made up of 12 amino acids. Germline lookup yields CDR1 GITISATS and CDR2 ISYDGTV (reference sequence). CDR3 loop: CALWEISDKKLF. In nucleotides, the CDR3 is TGTGCCTTGTGGGAGATCTCCGATAAGAAACTCTTT.

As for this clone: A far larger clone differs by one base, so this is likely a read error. The CDR3 here is CATCDGLRCKKLF. For the CDR3, the DNA is TGTGCCACCTGCGACGGGCTCCGGTGCAAGAAACTCTTT. The chain combines TRGV2 with TRGJ1 or TRGJ2. As TCRdb names no J gene, one was assigned here on the basis of a DNA match to germline. Germline assignment: CDR1 EGSNGY and CDR2 YDSYNSKV. The CDR3 runs 13 residues.

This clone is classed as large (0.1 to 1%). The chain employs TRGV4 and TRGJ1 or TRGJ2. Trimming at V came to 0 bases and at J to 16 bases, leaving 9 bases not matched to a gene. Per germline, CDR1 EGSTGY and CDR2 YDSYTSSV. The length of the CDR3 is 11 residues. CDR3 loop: CATWDGNKELF. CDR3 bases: TGTGCCACCTGGGATGGGAATAAGGAGCTCTTT.

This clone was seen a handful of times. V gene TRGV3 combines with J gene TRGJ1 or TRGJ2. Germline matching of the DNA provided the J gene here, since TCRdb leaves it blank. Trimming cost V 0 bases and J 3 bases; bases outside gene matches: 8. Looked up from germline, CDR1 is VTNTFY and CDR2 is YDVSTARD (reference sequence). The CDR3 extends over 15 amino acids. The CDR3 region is CATWDRPWVYYKKLF. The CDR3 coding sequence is TGTGCCACCTGGGACAGGCCGTGGGTTTATTATAAGAAACTCTTT.

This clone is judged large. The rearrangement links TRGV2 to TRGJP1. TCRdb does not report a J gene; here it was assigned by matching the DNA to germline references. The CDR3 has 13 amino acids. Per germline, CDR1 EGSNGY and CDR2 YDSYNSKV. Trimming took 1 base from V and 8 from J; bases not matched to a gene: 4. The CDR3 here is CATWDGRGWFKIF. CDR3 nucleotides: TGTGCCACCTGGGACGGCCGCGGTTGGTTCAAGATATTT.

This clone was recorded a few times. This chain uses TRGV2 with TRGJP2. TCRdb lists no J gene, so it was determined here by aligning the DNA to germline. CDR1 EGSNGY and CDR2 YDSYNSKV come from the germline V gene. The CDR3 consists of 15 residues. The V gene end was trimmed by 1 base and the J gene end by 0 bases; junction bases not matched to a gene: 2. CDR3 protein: CATWDGHSSDWIKTF. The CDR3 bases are TGTGCCACCTGGGACGGCCATAGTAGTGATTGGATCAAGACGTTT.

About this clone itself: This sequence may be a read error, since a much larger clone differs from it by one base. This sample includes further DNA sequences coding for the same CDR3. The CDR3, as DNA: TGTGCCACCTGGGACGGGCGCTATAAGAAACTCTTT. It specifies CATWDGRYKKLF. This chain joins TRGV2 and TRGJ1 or TRGJ2. TCRdb records no J gene; here it was assigned by comparing the DNA to germline. J was trimmed by 7 bases and V by 0 bases; bases with no gene match: 3. Germline lookup yields CDR1 EGSNGY and CDR2 YDSYNSKV. This CDR3 contains 12 residues.